This T cell receptor (beta chain) was captured by sequencing in a study of response to subunit inactivated influenza vaccine. Study-level results: Researchers suggested that each seasonal influenza vaccination recruits few new T cells.

This clonotype turned up a few times. Its matching antigen is unknown. TCRdb redid the calling of the RT-PCR reads with MiXCR, one entry per CDR3 protein. The data contain 450,000 to 600,000 distinct CDR3 sequences, approximately 6.9% of them singletons. Trimming took off 1 base at V and 8 bases at J, with 14 bases between the two ends. Germline V gene sequence: CDR1 SGHVS, CDR2 FQNEAQ. The CDR3 runs 14 residues. Sequencing was performed on PBMCs from blood, taken around 25 months after vaccination. This receptor was identified in a man aged 50-75 years who received an inactivated influenza vaccine. The chain couples TRBV7-8 to TRBJ1-2; D is unresolved. CDR3 nucleotide sequence: TGTGCCAGCAGCTTAGAGGTCCTAACGAGGGGCTACACCTTC. Amino acids: CASSLEVLTRGYTF.